The 2 T cell receptor beta chains below come from one sample, sequenced in a study of T cell repertoires in cytomegalovirus infection. Their recognized antigens are unknown. MiXCR was run by TCRdb on the reads, yielding one entry per CDR3 protein. Of approximately 49,000 distinct CDR3 sequences in the sample, 20% were seen once. This specimen consisted of CD8+ T cells from cultured PBMCs, obtained from culture after CMV antigen stimulation. All receptors come from a human donor in good health (CMV status not recorded). Some clones in this sample may be carry-over from other donors' samples.

This sequence joins TRBV7-2 and TRBJ2-3; perhaps TRBD2 as D (7 bases). V lost 5 bases and J 5 bases, leaving 20 bases between the germline ends. Germline assignment: CDR1 SGHTA and CDR2 FQGNSA. This CDR3 has 16 amino acids. This CDR3 is CASSPVGGLGGDTQYF. Written as DNA, the CDR3 is TGTGCCAGCAGCCCGGTGGGCGGACTAGGGGGAGATACGCAGTATTTT. Using reference TRBV7-2 and TRBJ2-3 for the parts outside the CDR3, the full variable domain is GAGVSQSPSNKVTEKGKDVELRCDPISGHTALYWYRQSLGQGLEFLIYFQGNSAPDKSGLPSDRFSAERTGGSVSTLTIQRTQQEDSAVYLCASSPVGGLGGDTQYFGPGTRLTVL.

The chain couples TRBV7-2 to TRBJ1-1; 9 bases map to TRBD1. V gave up 4 bases and J gave up 10 bases; unmatched junction bases: 7. Germline V gene sequence: CDR1 SGHTA, CDR2 FQGNSA. The CDR3 is 13 amino acids. The CDR3 reads CASSSYRGRSAFF. CDR3 nucleotides: TGTGCCAGCAGCTCCTACAGGGGGCGGTCAGCTTTCTTT.